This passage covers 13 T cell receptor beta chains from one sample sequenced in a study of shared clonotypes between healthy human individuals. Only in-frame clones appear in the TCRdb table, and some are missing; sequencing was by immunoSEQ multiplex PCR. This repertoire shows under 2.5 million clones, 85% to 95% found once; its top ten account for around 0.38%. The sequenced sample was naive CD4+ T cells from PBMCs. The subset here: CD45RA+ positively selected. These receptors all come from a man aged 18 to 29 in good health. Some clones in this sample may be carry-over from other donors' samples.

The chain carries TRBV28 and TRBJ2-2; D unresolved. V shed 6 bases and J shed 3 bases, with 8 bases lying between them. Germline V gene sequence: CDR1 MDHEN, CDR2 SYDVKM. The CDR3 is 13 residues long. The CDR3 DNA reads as TGTGCCAGCAGGCCGGGTTACACCGGGGAGCTGTTTTTT. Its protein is CASRPGYTGELFF.

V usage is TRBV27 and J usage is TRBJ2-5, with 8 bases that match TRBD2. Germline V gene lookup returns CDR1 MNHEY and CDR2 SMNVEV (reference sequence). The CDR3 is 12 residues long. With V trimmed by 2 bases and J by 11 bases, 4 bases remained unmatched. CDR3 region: CASSLRRGEQYF. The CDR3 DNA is TGTGCCAGCAGTTTAAGGCGGGGGGAGCAGTACTTC.

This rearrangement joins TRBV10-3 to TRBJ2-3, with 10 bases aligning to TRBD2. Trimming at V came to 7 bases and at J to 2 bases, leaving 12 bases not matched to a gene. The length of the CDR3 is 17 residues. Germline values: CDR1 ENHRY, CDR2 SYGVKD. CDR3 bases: TGTGCCATCACCTCTAGCGGACTAGCGGTTACCACAGATACGCAGTATTTT. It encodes CAITSSGLAVTTDTQYF.

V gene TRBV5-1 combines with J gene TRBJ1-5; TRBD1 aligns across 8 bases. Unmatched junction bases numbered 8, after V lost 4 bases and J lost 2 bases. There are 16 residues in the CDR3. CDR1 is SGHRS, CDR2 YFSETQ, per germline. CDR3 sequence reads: CASSQGQGTGNQPQHF. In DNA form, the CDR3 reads TGCGCCAGCAGCCAAGGACAGGGAACGGGCAATCAGCCCCAGCATTTT.

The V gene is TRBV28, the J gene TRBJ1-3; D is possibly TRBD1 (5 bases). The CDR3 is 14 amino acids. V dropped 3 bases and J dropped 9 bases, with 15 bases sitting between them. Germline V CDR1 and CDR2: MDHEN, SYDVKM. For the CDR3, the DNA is TGTGCCAGCAGTTTCCAGGGAAGATCCGGCACCATATATTTT. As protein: CASSFQGRSGTIYF. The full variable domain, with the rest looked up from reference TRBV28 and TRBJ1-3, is DVKVTQSSRYLVKRTGEKVFLECVQDMDHENMFWYRQDPGLGLRLIYFSYDVKMKEKGDIPEGYSVSREKKERFSLILESASTNQTSMYLCASSFQGRSGTIYFGEGSWLTVV.

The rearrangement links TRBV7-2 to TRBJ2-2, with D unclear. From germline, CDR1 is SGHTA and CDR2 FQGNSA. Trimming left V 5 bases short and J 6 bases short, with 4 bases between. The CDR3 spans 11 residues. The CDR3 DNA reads TGTGCCAGCAGCAAGGCCGGGGAGCTGTTTTTT. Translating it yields CASSKAGELFF. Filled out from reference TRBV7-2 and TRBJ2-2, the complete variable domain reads GAGVSQSPSNKVTEKGKDVELRCDPISGHTALYWYRQSLGQGLEFLIYFQGNSAPDKSGLPSDRFSAERTGGSVSTLTIQRTQQEDSAVYLCASSKAGELFFGEGSRLTVL.

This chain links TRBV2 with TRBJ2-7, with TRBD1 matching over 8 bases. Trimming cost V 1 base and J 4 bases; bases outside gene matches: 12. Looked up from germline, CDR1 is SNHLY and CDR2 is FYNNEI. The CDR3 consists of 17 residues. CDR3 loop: CASSEVPRTGSRYEQYF. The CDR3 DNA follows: TGTGCCAGCAGTGAAGTCCCACGGACAGGGAGTCGTTACGAGCAGTACTTC.

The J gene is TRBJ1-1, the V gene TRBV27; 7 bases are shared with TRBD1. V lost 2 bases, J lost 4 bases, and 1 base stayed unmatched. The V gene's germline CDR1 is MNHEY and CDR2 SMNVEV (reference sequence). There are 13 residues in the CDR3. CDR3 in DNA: TGTGCCAGCAGTTTAGACAGGGTCACTGAAGCTTTCTTT. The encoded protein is CASSLDRVTEAFF.

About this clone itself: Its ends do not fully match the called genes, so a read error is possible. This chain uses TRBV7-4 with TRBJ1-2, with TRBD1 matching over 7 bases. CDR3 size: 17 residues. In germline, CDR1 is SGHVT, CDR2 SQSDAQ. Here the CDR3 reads CASSLALRGDANYGFTF. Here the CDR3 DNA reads TGTGCCAGCAGCTTAGCGCTCAGGGGGGACGCTAACTATGGCTTCACCTTC.

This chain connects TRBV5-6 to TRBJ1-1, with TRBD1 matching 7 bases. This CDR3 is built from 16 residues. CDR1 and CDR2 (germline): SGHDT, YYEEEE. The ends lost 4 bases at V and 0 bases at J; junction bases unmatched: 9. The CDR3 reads CASSVRQGLVNTEAFF. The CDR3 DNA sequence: TGTGCCAGCAGCGTGAGACAGGGACTCGTGAACACTGAAGCTTTCTTT. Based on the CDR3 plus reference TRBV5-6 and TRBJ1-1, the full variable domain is DAGVTQSPTHLIKTRGQQVTLRCSPKSGHDTVSWYQQALGQGPQFIFQYYEEEERQRGNFPDRFSGHQFPNYSSELNVNALLLGDSALYLCASSVRQGLVNTEAFFGQGTRLTVV.

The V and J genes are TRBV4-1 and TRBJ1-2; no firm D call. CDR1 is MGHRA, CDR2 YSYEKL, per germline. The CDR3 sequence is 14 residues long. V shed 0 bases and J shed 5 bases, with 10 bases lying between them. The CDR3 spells CASSQEMRGYGYTF. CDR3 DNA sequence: TGCGCCAGCAGCCAAGAGATGAGAGGGTATGGCTACACCTTC.

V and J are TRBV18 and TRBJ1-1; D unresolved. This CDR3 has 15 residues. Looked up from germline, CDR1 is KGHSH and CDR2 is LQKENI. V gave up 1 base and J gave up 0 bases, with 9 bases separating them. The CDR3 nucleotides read TGTGCCAGCTCACCACAGCGACCGGTGAACACTGAAGCTTTCTTT. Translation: CASSPQRPVNTEAFF. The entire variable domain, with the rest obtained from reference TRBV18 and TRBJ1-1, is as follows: NAGVMQNPRHLVRRRGQEARLRCSPMKGHSHVYWYRQLPEEGLKFMVYLQKENIIDESGMPKERFSAEFPKEGPSILRIQQVVRGDSAAYFCASSPQRPVNTEAFFGQGTRLTVV.

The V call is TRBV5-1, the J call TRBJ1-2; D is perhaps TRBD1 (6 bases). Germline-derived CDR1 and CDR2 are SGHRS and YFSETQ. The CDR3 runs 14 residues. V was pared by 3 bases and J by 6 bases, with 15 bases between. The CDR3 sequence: CASSSSRGLDGYTF. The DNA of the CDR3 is TGCGCCAGCAGCTCATCAAGGGGGTTGGATGGCTACACCTTC.